The rows below give T cell receptor beta chains drawn from one sample of a study of spatial heterogeneity in lung cancer. TCRdb called the 5' RACE reads again in MiXCR, with one record for every CDR3 protein. The sample consists of about 25,000 distinct CDR3 sequences, under 9% of them appearing once. The source material was lung tumor tissue, sampled at surgery. The source of these receptors is a male donor with early-stage non-small cell lung cancer. Both conserved end residues are part of each CDR3. Fields, in order: J gene, clone size, D gene, V gene, CDR3 protein, CDR3 DNA. The D gene is left open where the match is weak. The size field is filled for only some rows; it gives once, few, many or a size class.

j_gene: TRBJ2-3
abundance: many
d_gene: TRBD1
v_gene: TRBV28
CDR3aa: CASKPTGFSTDTQYF
CDR3nt: TGTGCCAGCAAGCCGACAGGGTTTAGCACAGATACGCAGTATTTT

j_gene: TRBJ2-3
abundance: few
d_gene: TRBD2
v_gene: TRBV10-3
CDR3aa: CATKAPTSGNVGNPFTDTQYF
CDR3nt: TGTGCCACCAAAGCCCCGACTAGCGGGAACGTAGGGAATCCTTTCACAGATACGCAGTATTTT

j_gene: TRBJ2-5
abundance: many
d_gene: .
v_gene: TRBV27
CDR3aa: CASSLEGSQETQYF
CDR3nt: TGTGCCAGCAGTTTAGAAGGGAGCCAAGAGACCCAGTACTTC

j_gene: TRBJ2-7
abundance: many
d_gene: .
v_gene: TRBV18
CDR3aa: CASSPAPQGPYEQYF
CDR3nt: TGTGCCAGCTCACCTGCCCCCCAGGGGCCCTACGAGCAGTACTTC

j_gene: TRBJ2-7
abundance: few
d_gene: .
v_gene: TRBV5-1
CDR3aa: CASSLAGAVDAGEQYF
CDR3nt: TGCGCCAGCAGCTTGGCCGGGGCAGTTGACGCGGGAGAGCAGTACTTC

j_gene: TRBJ2-3
abundance: .
d_gene: .
v_gene: TRBV6-1
CDR3aa: CASRFLMRSGKLSTDTQYF
CDR3nt: TGTGCCAGCAGGTTTTTGATGCGCTCGGGGAAACTATCCACAGATACGCAGTATTTT

j_gene: TRBJ2-5
abundance: many
d_gene: TRBD1
v_gene: TRBV11-2
CDR3aa: CASSLSHRGVGETQYF
CDR3nt: TGTGCCAGCAGCTTATCCCACAGGGGAGTGGGAGAGACCCAGTACTTC

j_gene: TRBJ2-1
abundance: many
d_gene: .
v_gene: TRBV28
CDR3aa: CASSPGLYYNEQFF
CDR3nt: TGTGCCAGCAGTCCGGGACTTTACTACAATGAGCAGTTCTTC

j_gene: TRBJ2-7
abundance: .
d_gene: .
v_gene: TRBV4-1
CDR3aa: CASSQGPGPSYEQYF
CDR3nt: TGCGCCAGCAGCCAAGGCCCGGGACCCTCCTACGAGCAGTACTTC

j_gene: TRBJ1-2
abundance: many
d_gene: TRBD1
v_gene: TRBV20-1
CDR3aa: CSGRGQDPANYGYTF
CDR3nt: TGCAGTGGTAGAGGACAGGATCCTGCTAACTATGGCTACACCTTC

j_gene: TRBJ2-5
abundance: .
d_gene: .
v_gene: TRBV14
CDR3aa: CASSQEGETQYF
CDR3nt: TGTGCCAGCAGCCAAGAGGGAGAGACCCAGTACTTC

j_gene: TRBJ2-1
abundance: .
d_gene: TRBD2
v_gene: TRBV4-1
CDR3aa: CASSQDGTGTSGSSSFF
CDR3nt: TGCGCCAGCAGCCAAGATGGAACCGGGACTAGCGGGAGCTCTTCGTTCTTC

j_gene: TRBJ1-1
abundance: many
d_gene: .
v_gene: TRBV6-2/TRBV6-3
CDR3aa: CASSRWGVSSRFGTEAFF
CDR3nt: TGTGCCAGCAGTCGATGGGGGGTTTCCAGTAGGTTCGGCACTGAAGCTTTCTTT

j_gene: TRBJ2-5
abundance: many
d_gene: .
v_gene: TRBV20-1
CDR3aa: CSARVETQYF
CDR3nt: TGCAGTGCTAGAGTTGAGACCCAGTACTTC

j_gene: TRBJ2-2
abundance: many
d_gene: .
v_gene: TRBV7-2
CDR3aa: CASHRGAPGTGELFF
CDR3nt: TGTGCCAGCCACCGGGGGGCGCCGGGCACCGGGGAGCTGTTTTTT

j_gene: TRBJ2-2
abundance: few
d_gene: TRBD2
v_gene: TRBV4-1
CDR3aa: CASSQAAGGTGELFF
CDR3nt: TGCGCCAGCAGCCAGGCCGCGGGGGGCACCGGGGAGCTGTTTTTT

j_gene: TRBJ1-2
abundance: many
d_gene: .
v_gene: TRBV10-3
CDR3aa: CAITDGTGYTF
CDR3nt: TGTGCCATCACCGACGGGACTGGCTACACCTTC

j_gene: TRBJ2-7
abundance: many
d_gene: TRBD2
v_gene: TRBV27
CDR3aa: CASSFLSGASYEQYF
CDR3nt: TGTGCCAGCAGTTTCCTTAGCGGGGCCTCTTACGAGCAGTACTTC

j_gene: TRBJ2-5
abundance: many
d_gene: .
v_gene: TRBV12-3/TRBV12-4
CDR3aa: CASSLPGTQETQYF
CDR3nt: TGTGCCAGCAGTTTACCCGGGACCCAAGAGACCCAGTACTTC

j_gene: TRBJ2-3
abundance: many
d_gene: .
v_gene: TRBV28
CDR3aa: CASSPHPKDTQYF
CDR3nt: TGTGCCAGCAGTCCCCACCCGAAAGATACGCAGTATTTT

j_gene: TRBJ2-3
abundance: few
d_gene: .
v_gene: TRBV3-1
CDR3aa: CASSQAGTDTQYF
CDR3nt: TGTGCCAGCAGCCAAGCTGGCACAGATACGCAGTATTTT

j_gene: TRBJ2-3
abundance: many
d_gene: TRBD1
v_gene: TRBV7-2
CDR3aa: CASRDRGTDTQYF
CDR3nt: TGTGCCAGCAGGGACAGGGGAACAGATACGCAGTATTTT

j_gene: TRBJ2-6
abundance: many
d_gene: .
v_gene: TRBV6-2/TRBV6-3
CDR3aa: CASTQVRASGANVLTF
CDR3nt: TGTGCCAGCACCCAGGTACGGGCCTCTGGGGCCAACGTCCTGACTTTC

j_gene: TRBJ2-7
abundance: few
d_gene: .
v_gene: TRBV29-1
CDR3aa: CSVGLHAGPLSSYEQYF
CDR3nt: TGCAGCGTTGGACTACACGCGGGACCCTTGAGCTCCTACGAGCAGTACTTC

j_gene: TRBJ1-1
abundance: many
d_gene: .
v_gene: TRBV7-2
CDR3aa: CASSLETRSAFF
CDR3nt: TGTGCCAGCAGCTTAGAGACAAGGTCCGCCTTCTTT

j_gene: TRBJ2-4
abundance: many
d_gene: .
v_gene: TRBV28
CDR3aa: CASSSGRENIQYF
CDR3nt: TGTGCCAGCAGTTCGGGCCGGGAAAACATTCAGTACTTC

j_gene: TRBJ2-7
abundance: .
d_gene: .
v_gene: TRBV6-5
CDR3aa: CASRDSVVYEQYF
CDR3nt: TGTGCCAGCCGGGACTCCGTCGTCTACGAGCAGTACTTC

j_gene: TRBJ2-4
abundance: many
d_gene: .
v_gene: TRBV20-1
CDR3aa: CSASPDSPVQYF
CDR3nt: TGCAGTGCCTCACCCGACTCTCCGGTTCAGTACTTC

j_gene: TRBJ2-1
abundance: .
d_gene: TRBD1
v_gene: TRBV5-1
CDR3aa: CASSPGQVYNEQFF
CDR3nt: TGCGCCAGCAGCCCAGGACAGGTTTACAATGAGCAGTTCTTC

j_gene: TRBJ2-3
abundance: many
d_gene: TRBD2
v_gene: TRBV20-1
CDR3aa: CSAPTSGREDTQYF
CDR3nt: TGCAGTGCACCGACTAGCGGGAGAGAAGATACGCAGTATTTT

j_gene: TRBJ2-1
abundance: few
d_gene: TRBD2
v_gene: TRBV9
CDR3aa: CASSVDGGAHNEQFF
CDR3nt: TGTGCCAGCAGCGTAGACGGGGGGGCCCACAATGAGCAGTTCTTC

j_gene: TRBJ2-5
abundance: many
d_gene: .
v_gene: TRBV7-8
CDR3aa: CASSLAETQYF
CDR3nt: TGTGCCAGCAGCTTAGCAGAGACCCAGTACTTC

j_gene: TRBJ2-1
abundance: few
d_gene: TRBD2
v_gene: TRBV4-2
CDR3aa: CASSQLLAGVNEQFF
CDR3nt: TGTGCCAGCAGCCAACTCCTAGCGGGGGTTAATGAGCAGTTCTTC

j_gene: TRBJ2-2
abundance: many
d_gene: .
v_gene: TRBV20-1
CDR3aa: CSARDARFGTGELFF
CDR3nt: TGCAGTGCTAGAGATGCCCGTTTTGGCACCGGGGAGCTGTTTTTT

j_gene: TRBJ1-1
abundance: many
d_gene: .
v_gene: TRBV7-8
CDR3aa: CASSFQEADAEAFF
CDR3nt: TGTGCCAGCAGCTTCCAGGAGGCGGACGCTGAAGCTTTCTTT

j_gene: TRBJ2-2
abundance: .
d_gene: TRBD2
v_gene: TRBV5-1
CDR3aa: CASSFTSDTTGELFF
CDR3nt: TGCGCCAGCAGCTTCACTAGCGACACCACCGGGGAGCTGTTTTTT

j_gene: TRBJ2-5
abundance: many
d_gene: .
v_gene: TRBV5-6
CDR3aa: CASSLGYRVQETQYF
CDR3nt: TGTGCCAGCAGCCTGGGGTACAGGGTACAAGAGACCCAGTACTTC

j_gene: TRBJ1-2
abundance: many
d_gene: .
v_gene: TRBV5-1
CDR3aa: CASSLGQVNYGYTF
CDR3nt: TGCGCCAGCAGCTTGGGACAGGTTAACTATGGCTACACCTTC

j_gene: TRBJ1-2
abundance: many
d_gene: TRBD1
v_gene: TRBV20-1
CDR3aa: CSARDSGTAYGYTF
CDR3nt: TGCAGTGCTAGAGATTCCGGGACAGCCTATGGCTACACCTTC

j_gene: TRBJ2-1
abundance: few
d_gene: TRBD2
v_gene: TRBV12-3/TRBV12-4
CDR3aa: CASSPRTSGASNEQFF
CDR3nt: TGTGCCAGCAGTCCCCGGACTAGCGGGGCTTCTAATGAGCAGTTCTTC

j_gene: TRBJ2-2
abundance: .
d_gene: .
v_gene: TRBV6-1
CDR3aa: CASTPQGNTGELFF
CDR3nt: TGTGCCAGCACTCCACAGGGTAACACCGGGGAGCTGTTTTTT

j_gene: TRBJ1-1
abundance: .
d_gene: .
v_gene: TRBV7-2
CDR3aa: CASSPRLSSWGSEAFF
CDR3nt: TGTGCCAGCAGCCCCCGGTTGTCATCGTGGGGATCAGAAGCTTTCTTT

j_gene: TRBJ2-2
abundance: .
d_gene: .
v_gene: TRBV7-2
CDR3aa: CASSLVGGGSGELFF
CDR3nt: TGTGCCAGCAGCTTAGTCGGGGGCGGGAGCGGGGAGCTGTTTTTT

j_gene: TRBJ2-7
abundance: many
d_gene: .
v_gene: TRBV20-1
CDR3aa: CSAKTQYEQYF
CDR3nt: TGCAGTGCTAAGACCCAATACGAGCAGTACTTC

j_gene: TRBJ1-4
abundance: few
d_gene: .
v_gene: TRBV28
CDR3aa: CASRRQARALGKLFF
CDR3nt: TGTGCCAGCAGAAGACAGGCCAGGGCACTGGGAAAACTGTTTTTT

j_gene: TRBJ2-7
abundance: few
d_gene: TRBD2
v_gene: TRBV12-3/TRBV12-4
CDR3aa: CASSSSGLASYEQYF
CDR3nt: TGTGCCAGCAGTTCCTCGGGACTAGCGTCCTACGAGCAGTACTTC

j_gene: TRBJ2-1
abundance: many
d_gene: .
v_gene: TRBV10-2
CDR3aa: CASSVDLANEQFF
CDR3nt: TGCGCCAGCAGTGTTGACCTGGCCAATGAGCAGTTCTTC

j_gene: TRBJ2-7
abundance: .
d_gene: .
v_gene: TRBV11-2
CDR3aa: CASSPLAGPGEQYF
CDR3nt: TGTGCCAGCAGCCCACTTGCGGGACCCGGCGAGCAGTACTTC

j_gene: TRBJ2-3
abundance: many
d_gene: .
v_gene: TRBV9
CDR3aa: CASSGDTDTQYF
CDR3nt: TGTGCCAGCAGCGGAGACACAGATACGCAGTATTTT

j_gene: TRBJ2-7
abundance: few
d_gene: .
v_gene: TRBV29-1
CDR3aa: CSVEDIYLCSVEDLGQSYEQYF
CDR3nt: .

j_gene: TRBJ2-3
abundance: few
d_gene: .
v_gene: TRBV19
CDR3aa: CASSIGGGGDTDTQYF
CDR3nt: TGTGCCAGTAGTATAGGTGGCGGGGGCGACACAGATACGCAGTATTTT

j_gene: TRBJ2-6
abundance: .
d_gene: .
v_gene: TRBV11-2
CDR3aa: CASSGGGGDFSGANVLTF
CDR3nt: TGTGCCAGCAGCGGAGGAGGGGGCGATTTCTCTGGGGCCAACGTCCTGACTTTC

j_gene: TRBJ1-5
abundance: many
d_gene: .
v_gene: TRBV6-6
CDR3aa: CASSPGPGVRNQPQHF
CDR3nt: TGTGCCAGCAGTCCCGGCCCGGGGGTTCGCAATCAGCCCCAGCATTTT

j_gene: TRBJ2-7
abundance: many
d_gene: .
v_gene: TRBV5-5
CDR3aa: CASSLVPSAAYEQYF
CDR3nt: TGTGCCAGCAGCTTGGTACCCTCAGCGGCCTACGAGCAGTACTTC

j_gene: TRBJ2-7
abundance: medium-sized
d_gene: TRBD1
v_gene: TRBV9
CDR3aa: CASSASGTAIYEQYF
CDR3nt: TGTGCCAGCAGCGCTTCCGGGACAGCGATTTACGAGCAGTACTTC

j_gene: TRBJ2-2
abundance: few
d_gene: TRBD2
v_gene: TRBV28
CDR3aa: CASSLDGRSVGELFF
CDR3nt: TGTGCCAGCAGTTTAGACGGGAGGAGCGTCGGGGAGCTGTTTTTT

j_gene: TRBJ1-5
abundance: many
d_gene: .
v_gene: TRBV6-2/TRBV6-3
CDR3aa: CASSYSTQGNQPQHF
CDR3nt: TGTGCCAGCAGTTACTCGACCCAGGGGAATCAGCCCCAGCATTTT

j_gene: TRBJ1-6
abundance: few
d_gene: .
v_gene: TRBV12-5
CDR3aa: CASGSDRQDSPLHF
CDR3nt: TGTGCTAGTGGCTCGGACCGGCAGGATTCACCCCTCCACTTT